The TCR beta chain under discussion was sequenced for a study of blood T cells in healthy people across ages. With 3 bases clipped from V and 11 bases from J, the junction kept 12 bases outside the gene matches. The CDR3 has 15 residues. CDR1 is SGHTA and CDR2 is FQGTGA in the germline V gene. As to this clonotype: Antigen specificity is unknown. A single base separates this from a much larger clone, so it may be a read error.

Each donor's blood draw was roughly 9.8 milliliters of peripheral blood. A sample-barcoded 5' primer and a J-beta primer mix were used in a second PCR of roughly 6 to 11 cycles. A single record per CDR3 protein comes from TCRdb applying MiXCR to the 5' RACE reads. This sample has around 500,000 distinct CDR3 sequences, with 45% to 55% found just once. Study-wide results and limits: Roughly linear declines in TCR beta diversity per million T cells occurred with age.

This chain links TRBV7-3 with TRBJ2-5; 10 bases fit TRBD2. Sequencing was carried out using blood. This clonotype was sampled from a man older than 75 in good health. Here the CDR3 reads CASSFQAGGPYEQYF. CDR3 bases: TGTGCCAGCAGCTTCCAAGCGGGAGGGCCCTATGAGCAGTACTTC. Full variable domain (missing parts from reference TRBV7-3 and TRBJ2-5): GAGVSQTPSNKVTEKGKYVELRCDPISGHTALYWYRQSLGQGPEFLIYFQGTGAADDSGLPNDRFFAVRPEGSVSTLKIQRTERGDSAVYLCASSFQAGGPYEQYFGPGTRLLVL.